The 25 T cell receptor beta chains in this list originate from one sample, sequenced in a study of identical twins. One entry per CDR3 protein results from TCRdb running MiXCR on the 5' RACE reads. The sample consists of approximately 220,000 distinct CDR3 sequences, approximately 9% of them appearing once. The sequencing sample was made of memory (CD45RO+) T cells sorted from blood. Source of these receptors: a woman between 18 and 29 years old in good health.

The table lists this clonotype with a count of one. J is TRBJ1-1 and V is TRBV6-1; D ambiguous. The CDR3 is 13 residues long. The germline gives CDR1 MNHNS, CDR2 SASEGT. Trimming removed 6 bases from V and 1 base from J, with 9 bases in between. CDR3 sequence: CASSSDTNTEAFF. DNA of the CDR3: TGTGCCAGCAGCTCCGACACGAACACTGAAGCTTTCTTT.

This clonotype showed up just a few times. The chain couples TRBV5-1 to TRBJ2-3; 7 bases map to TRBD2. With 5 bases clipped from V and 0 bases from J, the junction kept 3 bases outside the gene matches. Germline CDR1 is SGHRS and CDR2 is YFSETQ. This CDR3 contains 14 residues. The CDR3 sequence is CASRSGASTDTQYF. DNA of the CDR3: TGCGCCAGCAGGAGCGGGGCTAGCACAGATACGCAGTATTTT.

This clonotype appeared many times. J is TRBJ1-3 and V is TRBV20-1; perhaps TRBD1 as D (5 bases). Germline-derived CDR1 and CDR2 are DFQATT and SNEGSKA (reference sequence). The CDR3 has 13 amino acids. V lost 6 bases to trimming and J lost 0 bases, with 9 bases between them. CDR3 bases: TGCAGTGCCGGGACGGCCTCTGGAAACACCATATATTTT. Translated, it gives CSAGTASGNTIYF.

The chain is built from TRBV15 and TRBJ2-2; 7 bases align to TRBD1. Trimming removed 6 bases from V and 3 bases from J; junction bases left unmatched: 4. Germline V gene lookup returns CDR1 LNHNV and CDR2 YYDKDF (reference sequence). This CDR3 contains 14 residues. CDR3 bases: TGTGCCACCAGTACAGGGGTGGACACCGGGGAGCTGTTTTTT. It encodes CATSTGVDTGELFF.

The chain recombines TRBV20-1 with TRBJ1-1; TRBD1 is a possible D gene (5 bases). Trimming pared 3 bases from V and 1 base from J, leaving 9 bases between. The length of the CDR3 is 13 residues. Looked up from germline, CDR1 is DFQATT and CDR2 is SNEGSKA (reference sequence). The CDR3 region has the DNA TGCAGTGCTAGGGGGGGAGGGAACACTGAAGCTTTCTTT. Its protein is CSARGGGNTEAFF.

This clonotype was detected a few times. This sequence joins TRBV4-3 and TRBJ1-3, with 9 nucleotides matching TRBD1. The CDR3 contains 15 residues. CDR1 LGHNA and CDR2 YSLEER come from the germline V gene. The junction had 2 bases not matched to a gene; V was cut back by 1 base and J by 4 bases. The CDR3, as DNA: TGCGCCAGCAGCCAAGTAGGGACAGGGGGAAACACCATATATTTT. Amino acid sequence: CASSQVGTGGNTIYF.

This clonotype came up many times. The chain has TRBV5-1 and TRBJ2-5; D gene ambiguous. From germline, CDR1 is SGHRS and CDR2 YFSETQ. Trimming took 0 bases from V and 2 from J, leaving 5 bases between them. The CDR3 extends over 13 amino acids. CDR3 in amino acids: CASSLAVQETQYF. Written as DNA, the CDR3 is TGCGCCAGCAGCTTGGCCGTACAAGAGACCCAGTACTTC.

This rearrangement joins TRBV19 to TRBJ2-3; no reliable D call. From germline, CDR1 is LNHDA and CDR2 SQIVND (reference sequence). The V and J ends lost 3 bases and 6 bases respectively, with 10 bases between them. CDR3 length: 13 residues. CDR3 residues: CASSIWPADTQYF. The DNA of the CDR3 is TGTGCCAGTAGTATTTGGCCAGCTGATACGCAGTATTTT.

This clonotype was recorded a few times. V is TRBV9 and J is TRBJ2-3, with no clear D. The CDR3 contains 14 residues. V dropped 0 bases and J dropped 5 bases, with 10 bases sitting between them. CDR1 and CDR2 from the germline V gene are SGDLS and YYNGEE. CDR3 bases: TGTGCCAGCAGCGTAGTCGGTAGTGGAGATACGCAGTATTTT. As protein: CASSVVGSGDTQYF.

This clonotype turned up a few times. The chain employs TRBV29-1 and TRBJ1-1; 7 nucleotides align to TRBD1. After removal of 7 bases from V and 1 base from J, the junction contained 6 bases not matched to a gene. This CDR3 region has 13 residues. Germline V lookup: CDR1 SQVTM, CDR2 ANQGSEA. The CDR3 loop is CSAAQGTNTEAFF. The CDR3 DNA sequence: TGCAGCGCCGCACAGGGGACGAACACTGAAGCTTTCTTT.

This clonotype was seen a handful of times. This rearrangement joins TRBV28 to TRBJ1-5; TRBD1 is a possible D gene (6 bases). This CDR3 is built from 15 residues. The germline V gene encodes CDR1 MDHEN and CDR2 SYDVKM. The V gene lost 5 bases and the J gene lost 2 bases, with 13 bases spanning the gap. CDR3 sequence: CASSRAGGRNQPQHF. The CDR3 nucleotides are TGTGCCAGCAGTAGGGCTGGGGGCCGCAATCAGCCCCAGCATTTT.

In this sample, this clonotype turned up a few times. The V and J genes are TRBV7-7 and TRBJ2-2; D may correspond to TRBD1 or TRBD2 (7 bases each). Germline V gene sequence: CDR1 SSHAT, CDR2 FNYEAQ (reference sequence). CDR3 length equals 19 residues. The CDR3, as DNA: TGTGTCGAGTTGACAGGGATCCCACTAGCGAGTACGAACACCGGGGAGCTGTTTTTT. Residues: CVELTGIPLASTNTGELFF.

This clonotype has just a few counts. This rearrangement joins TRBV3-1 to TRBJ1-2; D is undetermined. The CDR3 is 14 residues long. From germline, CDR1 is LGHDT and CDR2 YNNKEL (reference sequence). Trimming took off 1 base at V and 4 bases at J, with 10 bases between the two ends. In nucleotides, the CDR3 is TGTGCCAGCAGCCAAGTCGGGGATTTCTATGGCTACACCTTC. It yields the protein CASSQVGDFYGYTF.

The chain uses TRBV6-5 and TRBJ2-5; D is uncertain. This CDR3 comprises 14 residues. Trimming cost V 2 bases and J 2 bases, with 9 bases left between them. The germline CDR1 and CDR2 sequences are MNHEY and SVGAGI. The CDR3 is CASSYGTQQETQYF. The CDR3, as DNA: TGTGCCAGCAGTTACGGCACGCAACAAGAGACCCAGTACTTC.

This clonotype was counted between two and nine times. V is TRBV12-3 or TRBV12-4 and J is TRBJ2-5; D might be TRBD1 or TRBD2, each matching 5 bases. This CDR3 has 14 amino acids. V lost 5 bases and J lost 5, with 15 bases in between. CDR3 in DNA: TGTGCCAGCAGTGCGCAGGGAGTCCTGGAGACCCAGTACTTC. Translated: CASSAQGVLETQYF.

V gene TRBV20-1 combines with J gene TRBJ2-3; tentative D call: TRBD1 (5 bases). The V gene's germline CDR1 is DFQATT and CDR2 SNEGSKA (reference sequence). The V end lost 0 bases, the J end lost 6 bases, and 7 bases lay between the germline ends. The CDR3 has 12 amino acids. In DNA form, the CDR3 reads TGCAGTGCTAGAGAAGGACACGATACGCAGTATTTT. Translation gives CSAREGHDTQYF.

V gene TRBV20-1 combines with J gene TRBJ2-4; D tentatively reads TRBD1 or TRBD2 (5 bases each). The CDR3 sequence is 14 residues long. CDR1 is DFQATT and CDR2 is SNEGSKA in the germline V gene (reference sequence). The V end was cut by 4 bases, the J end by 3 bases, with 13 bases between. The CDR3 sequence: CSAMGVYGKNIQYF. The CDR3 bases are TGCAGTGCTATGGGGGTCTACGGCAAAAACATTCAGTACTTC.

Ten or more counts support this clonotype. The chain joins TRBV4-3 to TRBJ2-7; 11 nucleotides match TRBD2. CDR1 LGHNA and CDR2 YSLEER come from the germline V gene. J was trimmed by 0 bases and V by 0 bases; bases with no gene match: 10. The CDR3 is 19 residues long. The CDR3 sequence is CASSQESLAGGTRSYEQYF. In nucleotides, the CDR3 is TGCGCCAGCAGCCAAGAGAGCCTAGCGGGAGGCACACGCTCCTACGAGCAGTACTTC.

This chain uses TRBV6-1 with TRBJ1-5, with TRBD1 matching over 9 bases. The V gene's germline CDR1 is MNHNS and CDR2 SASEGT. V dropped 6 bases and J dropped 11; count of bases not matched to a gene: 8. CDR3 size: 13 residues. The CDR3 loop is CASRSGQGLAQHF. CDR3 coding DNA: TGTGCCAGCAGATCCGGACAGGGGTTGGCCCAGCATTTT.

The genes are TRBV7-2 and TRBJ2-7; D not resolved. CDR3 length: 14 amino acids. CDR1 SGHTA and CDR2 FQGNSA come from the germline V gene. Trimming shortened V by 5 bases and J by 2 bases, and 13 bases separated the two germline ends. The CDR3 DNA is TGTGCCAGCAGCGAGTTGACGGACGCCTACGAGCAGTACTTC. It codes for CASSELTDAYEQYF.

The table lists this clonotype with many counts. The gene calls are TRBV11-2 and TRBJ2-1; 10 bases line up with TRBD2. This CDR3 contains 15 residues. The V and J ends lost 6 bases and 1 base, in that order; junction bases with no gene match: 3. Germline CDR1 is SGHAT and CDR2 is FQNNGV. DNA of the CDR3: TGTGCCAGCAGTCCGACTAGCGGGTCCTACAATGAGCAGTTCTTC. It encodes CASSPTSGSYNEQFF.

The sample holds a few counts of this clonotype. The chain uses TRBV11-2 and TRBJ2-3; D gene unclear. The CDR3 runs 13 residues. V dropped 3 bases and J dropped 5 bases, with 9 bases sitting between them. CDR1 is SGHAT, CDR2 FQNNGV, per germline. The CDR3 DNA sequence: TGTGCCAGCAGCTTTTCCCCGAGAGATACGCAGTATTTT. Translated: CASSFSPRDTQYF.

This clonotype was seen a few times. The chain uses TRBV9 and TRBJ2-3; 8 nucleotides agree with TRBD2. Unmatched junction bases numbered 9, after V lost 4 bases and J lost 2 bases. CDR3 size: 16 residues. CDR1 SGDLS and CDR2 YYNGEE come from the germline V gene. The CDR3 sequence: CASSPRTSLNTDTQYF. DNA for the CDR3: TGTGCCAGCAGCCCTCGGACTAGCTTAAACACAGATACGCAGTATTTT. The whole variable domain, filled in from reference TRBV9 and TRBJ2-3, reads DSGVTQTPKHLITATGQRVTLRCSPRSGDLSVYWYQQSLDQGLQFLIQYYNGEERAKGNILERFSAQQFPDLHSELNLSSLELGDSALYFCASSPRTSLNTDTQYFGPGTRLTVL.

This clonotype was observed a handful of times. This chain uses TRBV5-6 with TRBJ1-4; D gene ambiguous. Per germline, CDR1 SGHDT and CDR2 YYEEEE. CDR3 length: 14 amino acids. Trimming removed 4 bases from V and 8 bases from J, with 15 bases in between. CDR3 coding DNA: TGTGCCAGCAGCCTGCTAGGGCCGGGAGAAAAACTGTTTTTT. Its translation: CASSLLGPGEKLFF.

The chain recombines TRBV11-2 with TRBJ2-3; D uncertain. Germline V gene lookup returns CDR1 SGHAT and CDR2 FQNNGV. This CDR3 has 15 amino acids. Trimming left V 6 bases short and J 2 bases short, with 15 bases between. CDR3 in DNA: TGTGCCAGCAGGTTTTCTGGCCCAAACACAGATACGCAGTATTTT. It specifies CASRFSGPNTDTQYF.